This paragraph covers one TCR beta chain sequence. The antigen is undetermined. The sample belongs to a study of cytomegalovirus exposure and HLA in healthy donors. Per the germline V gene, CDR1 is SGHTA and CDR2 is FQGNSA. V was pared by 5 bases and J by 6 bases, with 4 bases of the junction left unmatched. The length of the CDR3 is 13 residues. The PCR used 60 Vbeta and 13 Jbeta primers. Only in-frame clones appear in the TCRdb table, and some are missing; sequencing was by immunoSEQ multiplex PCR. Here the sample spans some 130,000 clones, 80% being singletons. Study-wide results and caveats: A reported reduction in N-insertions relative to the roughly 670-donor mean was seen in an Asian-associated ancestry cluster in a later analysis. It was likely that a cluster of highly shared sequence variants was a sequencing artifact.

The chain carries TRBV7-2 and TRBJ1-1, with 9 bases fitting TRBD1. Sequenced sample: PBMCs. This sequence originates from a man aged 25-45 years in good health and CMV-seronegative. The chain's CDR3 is CASSLTGGSEAFF. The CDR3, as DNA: TGTGCCAGCAGCCTAACAGGGGGCTCTGAAGCTTTCTTT.